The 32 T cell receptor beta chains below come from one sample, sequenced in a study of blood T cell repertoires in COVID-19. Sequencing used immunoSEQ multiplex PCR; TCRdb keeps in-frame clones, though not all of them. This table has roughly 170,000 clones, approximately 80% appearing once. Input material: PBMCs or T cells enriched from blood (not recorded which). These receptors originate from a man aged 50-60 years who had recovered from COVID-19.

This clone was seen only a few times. CDR3 coding DNA: TGTGCCAGCAGCTTAGCGAGGACTAGCGGGGGGGCCGTTGAGCAGTTCTTC. It specifies CASSLARTSGGAVEQFF. The genes are TRBV7-8 and TRBJ2-1, with 15 nucleotides matching TRBD2. The length of the CDR3 is 17 residues. Germline V gives CDR1 SGHVS, CDR2 FQNEAQ. V dropped 0 bases and J dropped 9; count of bases not matched to a gene: 6.

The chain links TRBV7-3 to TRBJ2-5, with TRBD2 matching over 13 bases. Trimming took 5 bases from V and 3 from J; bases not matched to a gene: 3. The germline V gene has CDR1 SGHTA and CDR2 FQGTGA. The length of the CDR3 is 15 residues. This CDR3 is CASSPGLAGEETQYF. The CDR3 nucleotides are TGTGCCAGCAGCCCTGGACTAGCGGGGGAAGAGACCCAGTACTTC.

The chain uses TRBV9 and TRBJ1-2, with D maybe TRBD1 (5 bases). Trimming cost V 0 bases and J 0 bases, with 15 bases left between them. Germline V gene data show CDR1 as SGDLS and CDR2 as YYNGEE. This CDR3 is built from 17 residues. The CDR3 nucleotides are TGTGCCAGCAGCGTAGCGCCAGCTGGGGCTGCTAACTATGGCTACACCTTC. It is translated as CASSVAPAGAANYGYTF.

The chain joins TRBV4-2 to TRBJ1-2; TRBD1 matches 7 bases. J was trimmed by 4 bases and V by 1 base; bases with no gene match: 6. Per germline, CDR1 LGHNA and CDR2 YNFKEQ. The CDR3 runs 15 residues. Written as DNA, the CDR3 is TGTGCCAGCAGCCAAGCCACAGGGGAGATCTATGGCTACACCTTC. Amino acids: CASSQATGEIYGYTF.

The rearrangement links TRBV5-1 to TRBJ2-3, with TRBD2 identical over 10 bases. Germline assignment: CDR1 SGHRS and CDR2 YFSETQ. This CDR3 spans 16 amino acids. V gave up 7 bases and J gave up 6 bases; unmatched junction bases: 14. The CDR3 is CASSTFSGGLGDTQYF. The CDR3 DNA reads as TGCGCCAGCTCAACCTTTAGCGGGGGGCTAGGGGATACGCAGTATTTT.

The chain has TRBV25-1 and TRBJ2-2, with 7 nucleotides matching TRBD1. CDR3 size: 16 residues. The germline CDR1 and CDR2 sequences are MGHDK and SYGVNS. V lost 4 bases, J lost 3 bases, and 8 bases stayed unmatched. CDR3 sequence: CASSGLTGRDTGELFF. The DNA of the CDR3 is TGTGCCAGCAGTGGGCTGACAGGGCGGGACACCGGGGAGCTGTTTTTT.

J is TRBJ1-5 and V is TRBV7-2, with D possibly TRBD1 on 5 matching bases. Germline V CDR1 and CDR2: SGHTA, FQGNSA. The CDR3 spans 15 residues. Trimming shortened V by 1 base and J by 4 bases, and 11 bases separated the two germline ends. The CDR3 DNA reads TGTGCCAGCAGCTTAGGGACACAACCTAATCAGCCCCAGCATTTT. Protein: CASSLGTQPNQPQHF.

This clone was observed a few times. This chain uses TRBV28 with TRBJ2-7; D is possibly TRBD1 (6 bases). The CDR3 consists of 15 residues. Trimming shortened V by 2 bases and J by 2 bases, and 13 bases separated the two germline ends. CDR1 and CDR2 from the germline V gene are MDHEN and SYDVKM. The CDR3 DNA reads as TGTGCCAGCAGTTTACTCCAACAGGGTGCCTACGAGCAGTACTTC. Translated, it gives CASSLLQQGAYEQYF.

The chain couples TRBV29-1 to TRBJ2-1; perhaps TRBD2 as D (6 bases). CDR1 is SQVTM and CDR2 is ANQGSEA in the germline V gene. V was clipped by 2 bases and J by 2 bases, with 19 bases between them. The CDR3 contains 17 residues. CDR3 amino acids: CSVEPGGVFGAYNEQFF. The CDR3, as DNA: TGCAGCGTTGAACCAGGAGGGGTGTTTGGGGCCTACAATGAGCAGTTCTTC.

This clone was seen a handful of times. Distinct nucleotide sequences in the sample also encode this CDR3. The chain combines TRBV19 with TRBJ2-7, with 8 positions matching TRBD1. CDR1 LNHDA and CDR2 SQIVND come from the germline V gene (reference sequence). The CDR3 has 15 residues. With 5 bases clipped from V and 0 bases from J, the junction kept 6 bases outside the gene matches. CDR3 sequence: CASSVSGTGSYEQYF. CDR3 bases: TGTGCCAGTAGTGTTTCCGGGACAGGCTCCTACGAGCAGTACTTC. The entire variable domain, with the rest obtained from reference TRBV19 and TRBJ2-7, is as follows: DGGITQSPKYLFRKEGQNVTLSCEQNLNHDAMYWYRQDPGQGLRLIYYSQIVNDFQKGDIAEGYSVSREKKESFPLTVTSAQKNPTAFYLCASSVSGTGSYEQYFGPGTRLTVT.

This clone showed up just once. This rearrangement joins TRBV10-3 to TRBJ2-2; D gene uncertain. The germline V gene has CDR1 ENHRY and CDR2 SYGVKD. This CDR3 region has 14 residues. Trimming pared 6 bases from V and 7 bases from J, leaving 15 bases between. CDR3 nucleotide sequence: TGTGCCATCAGACCCGACGGAGACCGCGGGGAGCTGTTTTTT. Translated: CAIRPDGDRGELFF.

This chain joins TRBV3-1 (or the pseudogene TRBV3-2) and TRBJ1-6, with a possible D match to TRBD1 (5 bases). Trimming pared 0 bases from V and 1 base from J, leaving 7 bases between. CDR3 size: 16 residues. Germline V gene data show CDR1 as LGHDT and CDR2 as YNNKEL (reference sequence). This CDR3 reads CASSQDRGSYNSPLHF. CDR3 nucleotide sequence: TGTGCCAGCAGCCAAGATCGGGGGTCCTATAATTCACCCCTCCACTTT.

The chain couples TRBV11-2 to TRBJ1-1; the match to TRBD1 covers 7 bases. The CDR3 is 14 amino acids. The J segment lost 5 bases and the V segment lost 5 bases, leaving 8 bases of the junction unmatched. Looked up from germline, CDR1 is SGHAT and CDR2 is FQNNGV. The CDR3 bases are TGTGCCAGCAGCACCCAACAGGGGTATACTGAAGCTTTCTTT. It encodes CASSTQQGYTEAFF.

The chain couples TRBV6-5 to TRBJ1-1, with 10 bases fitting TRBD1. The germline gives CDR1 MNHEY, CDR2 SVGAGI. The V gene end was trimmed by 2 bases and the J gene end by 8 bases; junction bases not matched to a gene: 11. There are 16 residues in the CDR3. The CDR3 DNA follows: TGTGCCAGCAGTTACCTTGGACAGGGGGAGTCAAAAGAAGCTTTCTTT. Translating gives CASSYLGQGESKEAFF.

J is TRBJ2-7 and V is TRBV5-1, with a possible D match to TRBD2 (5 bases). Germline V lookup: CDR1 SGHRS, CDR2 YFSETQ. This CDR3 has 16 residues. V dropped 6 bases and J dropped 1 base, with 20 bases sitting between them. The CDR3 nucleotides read TGCGCCAGCACCCACCCATCACTAGGGCGATCCTACGAGCAGTACTTC. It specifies CASTHPSLGRSYEQYF. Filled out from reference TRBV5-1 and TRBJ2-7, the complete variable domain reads KAGVTQTPRYLIKTRGQQVTLSCSPISGHRSVSWYQQTPGQGLQFLFEYFSETQRNKGNFPGRFSGRQFSNSRSEMNVSTLELGDSALYLCASTHPSLGRSYEQYFGPGTRLTVT.

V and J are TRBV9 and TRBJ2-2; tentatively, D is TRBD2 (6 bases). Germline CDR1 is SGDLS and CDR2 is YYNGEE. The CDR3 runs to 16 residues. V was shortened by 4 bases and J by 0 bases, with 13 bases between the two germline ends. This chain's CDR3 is CASSTVGGSNTGELFF. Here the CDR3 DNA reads TGTGCCAGCAGCACCGTGGGGGGTTCGAACACCGGGGAGCTGTTTTTT. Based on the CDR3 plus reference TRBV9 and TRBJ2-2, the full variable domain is DSGVTQTPKHLITATGQRVTLRCSPRSGDLSVYWYQQSLDQGLQFLIQYYNGEERAKGNILERFSAQQFPDLHSELNLSSLELGDSALYFCASSTVGGSNTGELFFGEGSRLTVL.

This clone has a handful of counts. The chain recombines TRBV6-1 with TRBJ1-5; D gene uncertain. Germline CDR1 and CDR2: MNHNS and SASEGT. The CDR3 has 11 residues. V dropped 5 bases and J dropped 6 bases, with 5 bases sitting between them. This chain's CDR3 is CASSTGQPQHF. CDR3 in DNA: TGTGCCAGCAGTACGGGTCAGCCCCAGCATTTT.

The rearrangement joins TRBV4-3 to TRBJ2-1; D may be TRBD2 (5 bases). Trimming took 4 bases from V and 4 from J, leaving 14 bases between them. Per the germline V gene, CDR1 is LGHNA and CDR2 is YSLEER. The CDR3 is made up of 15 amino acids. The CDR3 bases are TGCGCCAGCAGCCGTAATTTCGGGGATTACAATGAGCAGTTCTTC. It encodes CASSRNFGDYNEQFF.

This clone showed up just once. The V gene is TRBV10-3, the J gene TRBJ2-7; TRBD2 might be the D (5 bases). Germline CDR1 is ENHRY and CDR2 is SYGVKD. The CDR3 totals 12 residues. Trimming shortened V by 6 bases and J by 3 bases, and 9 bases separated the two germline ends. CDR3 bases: TGTGCCATCAGCCGGGAAAACTACGAGCAGTACTTC. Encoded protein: CAISRENYEQYF.

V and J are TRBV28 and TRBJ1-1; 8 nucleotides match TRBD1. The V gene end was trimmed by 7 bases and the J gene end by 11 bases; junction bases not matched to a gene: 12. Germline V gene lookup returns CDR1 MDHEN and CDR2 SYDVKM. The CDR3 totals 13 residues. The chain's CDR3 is CASTNQGASVAFF. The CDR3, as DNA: TGTGCCAGCACAAATCAGGGGGCGTCGGTGGCTTTCTTT.

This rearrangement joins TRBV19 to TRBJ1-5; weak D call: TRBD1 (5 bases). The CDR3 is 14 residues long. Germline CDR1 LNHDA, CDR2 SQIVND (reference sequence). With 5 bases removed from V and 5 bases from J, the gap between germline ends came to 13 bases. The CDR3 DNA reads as TGTGCCAGTAGTCTCCAGGGAGGGGATCAGCCCCAGCATTTT. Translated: CASSLQGGDQPQHF.

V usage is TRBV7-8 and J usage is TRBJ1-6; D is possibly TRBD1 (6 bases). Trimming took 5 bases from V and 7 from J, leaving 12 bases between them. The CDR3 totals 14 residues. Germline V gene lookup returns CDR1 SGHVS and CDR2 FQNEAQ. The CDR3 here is CASSPGQLNSPLHF. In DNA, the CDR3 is TGTGCCAGCAGCCCCGGACAGCTAAATTCACCCCTCCACTTT. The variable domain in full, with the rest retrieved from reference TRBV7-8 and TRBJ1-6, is GAGVSQSPRYKVAKRGQDVALRCDPISGHVSLFWYQQALGQGPEFLTYFQNEAQLDKSGLPSDRFFAERPEGSVSTLKIQRTQQEDSAVYLCASSPGQLNSPLHFGNGTRLTVT.

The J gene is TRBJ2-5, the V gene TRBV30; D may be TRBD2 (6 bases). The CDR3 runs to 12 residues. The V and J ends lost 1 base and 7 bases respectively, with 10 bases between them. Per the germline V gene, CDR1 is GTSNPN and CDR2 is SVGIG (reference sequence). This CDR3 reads CAWSGQGGTQYF. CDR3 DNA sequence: TGTGCCTGGAGTGGTCAGGGAGGGACCCAGTACTTC. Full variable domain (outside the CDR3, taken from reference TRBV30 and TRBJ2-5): SQTIHQWPATLVQPVGSPLSLECTVEGTSNPNLYWYRQAAGRGLQLLFYSVGIGQISSEVPQNLSASRPQDRQFILSSKKLLLSDSGFYLCAWSGQGGTQYFGPGTRLLVL.

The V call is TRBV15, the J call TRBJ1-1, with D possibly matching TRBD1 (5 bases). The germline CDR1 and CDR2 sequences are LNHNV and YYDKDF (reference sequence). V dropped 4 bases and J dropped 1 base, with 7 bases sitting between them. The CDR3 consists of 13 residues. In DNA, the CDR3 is TGTGCCACCAGCACAGGGTCGAACACTGAAGCTTTCTTT. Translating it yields CATSTGSNTEAFF.

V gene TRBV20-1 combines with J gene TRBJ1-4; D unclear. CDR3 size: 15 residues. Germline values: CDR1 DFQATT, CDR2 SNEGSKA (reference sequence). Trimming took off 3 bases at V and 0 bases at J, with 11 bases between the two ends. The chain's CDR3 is CSASNPLTTNEKLFF. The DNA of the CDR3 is TGCAGTGCTAGTAACCCACTGACAACTAATGAAAAACTGTTTTTT.

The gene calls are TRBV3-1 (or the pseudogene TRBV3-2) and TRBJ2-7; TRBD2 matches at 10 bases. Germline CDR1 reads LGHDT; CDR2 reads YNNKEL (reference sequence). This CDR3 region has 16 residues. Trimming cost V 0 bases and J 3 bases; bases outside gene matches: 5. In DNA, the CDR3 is TGTGCCAGCAGCCAAGAGTGGGCTAGCGGGGGCTACGAGCAGTACTTC. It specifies CASSQEWASGGYEQYF.

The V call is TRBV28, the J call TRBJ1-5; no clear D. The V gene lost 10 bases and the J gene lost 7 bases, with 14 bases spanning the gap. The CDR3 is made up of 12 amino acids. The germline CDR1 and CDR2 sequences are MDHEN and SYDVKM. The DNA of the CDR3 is TGTGCCACCCACGGGAGGCTCCAGCCCCAGCATTTT. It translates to CATHGRLQPQHF.

The CDR3 is CASSPGEAQTNEKLFF. The CDR3 bases are TGTGCCAGCAGCCCCGGAGAGGCCCAAACTAATGAAAAACTGTTTTTT. The V gene is TRBV7-9, the J gene TRBJ1-4; D is uncertain. This CDR3 has 16 residues. Germline V CDR1 and CDR2: SEHNR, FQNEAQ (reference sequence). V shed 5 bases and J shed 1 base, with 14 bases lying between them.

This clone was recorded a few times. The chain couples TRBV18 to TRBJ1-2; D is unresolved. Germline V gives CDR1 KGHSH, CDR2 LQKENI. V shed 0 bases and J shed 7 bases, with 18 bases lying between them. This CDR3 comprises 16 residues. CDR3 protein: CASSPPSSQVSSGYTF. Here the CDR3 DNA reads TGTGCCAGCTCACCACCGTCTTCGCAGGTCTCTTCTGGCTACACCTTC.

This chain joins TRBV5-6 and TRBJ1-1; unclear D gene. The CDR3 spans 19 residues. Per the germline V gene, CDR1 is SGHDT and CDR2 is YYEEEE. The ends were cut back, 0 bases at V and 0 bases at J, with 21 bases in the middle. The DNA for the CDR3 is TGTGCCAGCAGCTTGGCGATTGGCCAGTCCTTTTTAATGAACACTGAAGCTTTCTTT. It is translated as CASSLAIGQSFLMNTEAFF.

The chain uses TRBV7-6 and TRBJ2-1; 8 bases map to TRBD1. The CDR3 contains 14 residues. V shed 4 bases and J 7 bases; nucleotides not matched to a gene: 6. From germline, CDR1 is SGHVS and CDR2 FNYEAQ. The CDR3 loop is CASSSARGRNEQFF. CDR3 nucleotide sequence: TGTGCCAGCAGCTCTGCCAGGGGGCGGAATGAGCAGTTCTTC. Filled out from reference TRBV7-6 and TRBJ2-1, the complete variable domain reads GAGVSQSPRYKVTKRGQDVALRCDPISGHVSLYWYRQALGQGPEFLTYFNYEAQQDKSGLPNDRFSAERPEGSISTLTIQRTEQRDSAMYRCASSSARGRNEQFFGPGTRLTVL.

The CDR3: CASRGTGPWVGYTF. The CDR3 bases are TGTGCCAGCAGGGGGACAGGACCCTGGGTTGGCTACACCTTC. The chain links TRBV6-5 to TRBJ1-2, with TRBD1 identical over 8 bases. Germline V gene data show CDR1 as MNHEY and CDR2 as SVGAGI. The CDR3 totals 14 residues. With V trimmed by 6 bases and J by 7 bases, 10 bases remained unmatched.